The present T cell receptor (beta chain) was sequenced within a study of T-cell memory formation after mild COVID-19. Study background: For the most part, TCR clusters were specific to one donor.

Germline V lookup: CDR1 MNHEY, CDR2 SMNVEV (reference sequence). The trim removed 1 base at V and 2 bases at J, leaving 16 bases unmatched. The CDR3 consists of 20 residues. This clonotype has a handful of counts. Its cognate antigen is unknown. The study, taken as a whole, reports: Balance between CD4 and CD8 was seen in clones contracting day 15 to 85, and a CD4+ lean was seen in later expanders.

TCRdb processed the 5' RACE reads anew with MiXCR; each CDR3 protein has one entry. The table records over 400,000 distinct CDR3 sequences, 20% to 25% of them present only once. The chain combines TRBV27 with TRBJ2-5, with 10 bases aligning to TRBD2. The origin of this receptor is an adult woman who had mild COVID-19 (a few samples of this study predate the infection). Cell type and time point are not known. Sample: PBMCs or a T cell subset sorted from them (not recorded which). The CDR3 DNA is TGTGCCAGCAGTTTATGGGGGCCGGCTAGCGGGAGCGGTAGTCAAGAGACCCAGTACTTC. Encoded protein: CASSLWGPASGSGSQETQYF.